The rows below give T cell receptor beta chains drawn from one sample of a study of T cell clones after liver transplantation. This table comes from immunoSEQ multiplex PCR, and its TCRdb copy is limited to in-frame clones, with some not included. Among tens of thousands of clones listed, 65% to 75% were seen once. Specimen: CD4+ T cells from blood, collected before liver transplant. The receptor source for this set is a human donor who received a liver transplant. Each CDR3 is given with its conserved first and last residue. A D gene is named only where the DNA matches it firmly. The size entry is marked missing in some rows and otherwise reads once, few, many or a size class.

>few|NA|15|TRBJ1-5|TRBV19
CASSIGPQGNQPQHF
TGTGCCAGTAGTATAGGACCCCAGGGCAATCAGCCCCAGCATTTT
>NA|TRBD2|15|TRBJ2-3|TRBV7-3
CASSKLAAGTDTQYF
TGTGCCAGCAGCAAACTAGCGGCGGGCACAGATACGCAGTATTTT
>NA|TRBD1|17|TRBJ1-5|TRBV27
CASSATYRDRDYQPQHF
TGTGCCAGCAGTGCAACTTACCGGGACAGGGACTATCAGCCCCAGCATTTT
>NA|NA|15|TRBJ1-1|TRBV9
CASSVVTGLNTEAFF
TGTGCCAGCAGCGTAGTTACAGGGCTGAACACTGAAGCTTTCTTT
>NA|NA|14|TRBJ1-2|TRBV9
CASSVDTGTYGYTF
TGTGCCAGCAGCGTAGACACAGGGACCTATGGCTACACCTTC
>NA|NA|17|TRBJ1-6|TRBV5-1
CASSGGGGDVSNSPLHF
TGCGCCAGCAGCGGGGGAGGGGGGGATGTTTCTAATTCACCCCTCCACTTT
>NA|TRBD2|14|TRBJ2-3|TRBV6-1
CASRLAGGTDTQYF
TGTGCCAGCAGACTAGCGGGGGGCACAGATACGCAGTATTTT
>NA|TRBD1|14|TRBJ1-1|TRBV7-9
CASSSRDRLTEAFF
TGTGCCAGCAGCTCCCGGGACAGACTAACTGAAGCTTTCTTT
>many|TRBD1|13|TRBJ1-1|TRBV6-6
CASSYPGQGVAFF
TGTGCCAGCAGTTATCCCGGACAGGGAGTAGCTTTCTTT
>NA|NA|15|TRBJ2-4|TRBV6-6
CASSYSGQPGDIQYF
TGTGCCAGCAGTTACTCAGGACAGCCCGGGGACATTCAGTACTTC
>NA|NA|15|TRBJ1-1|TRBV4-1
CASSQRSQGGIEAFF
TGCGCCAGCAGCCAACGGAGTCAGGGAGGCATTGAAGCTTTCTTT
>NA|NA|15|TRBJ1-4|TRBV4-1
CASSQNGVEGEKLFF
TGCGCCAGCAGCCAAAACGGGGTAGAGGGTGAAAAACTGTTTTTT
>NA|NA|15|TRBJ2-3|TRBV5-1
CASSLGRGETDTQYF
TGCGCCAGCAGCTTGGGCCGCGGGGAAACAGATACGCAGTATTTT
>NA|NA|15|TRBJ2-5|TRBV25-1
CASSGPYGRRTTQYF
TGTGCCAGCAGTGGACCTTACGGCAGGAGGACGACCCAGTACTTC
>many|TRBD1|14|TRBJ1-1|TRBV5-4
CASSRVQDRELTFF
TGTGCCAGCAGTCGGGTCCAGGACAGGGAGTTAACTTTCTTT
>NA|TRBD2|12|TRBJ2-7|TRBV28
CASSGLVYEQYF
TGTGCCAGCAGCGGACTAGTCTACGAGCAGTACTTC
>NA|TRBD2|16|TRBJ2-1|TRBV5-1
CASSPGTSGTYNEQFF
TGCGCCAGCAGCCCTGGGACTAGCGGTACCTACAATGAGCAGTTCTTC
>NA|TRBD1|16|TRBJ1-4|TRBV7-2
CASSQFPPGQNEKLFF
TGTGCCAGCAGCCAATTCCCGCCGGGACAGAATGAAAAACTGTTTTTT
>once|NA|14|TRBJ2-1|TRBV18
CASSPQEAGNEQFF
TGTGCCAGCTCACCTCAGGAAGCGGGCAATGAGCAGTTCTTC
>NA|NA|15|TRBJ2-2|TRBV5-1
CASRYGTSNTGELFF
TGCGCCAGCAGGTATGGGACATCGAACACCGGGGAGCTGTTTTTT
>NA|TRBD2|14|TRBJ2-1|TRBV2
CARAVAGSENEQFF
TGTGCCCGTGCGGTAGCGGGGTCTGAGAATGAGCAGTTCTTC
>NA|NA|14|TRBJ2-7|TRBV5-4
CASSSGQTHDEQYF
TGTGCCAGCAGCTCCGGACAGACACACGACGAGCAGTACTTC
>NA|NA|15|TRBJ2-3|TRBV9
CASSARDRGTDTQYF
TGTGCCAGCAGCGCTCGTGACCGAGGGACAGATACGCAGTATTTT